A single sample is the source of the 16 T cell receptor beta chains below, sequenced in a study of spatial heterogeneity in lung cancer. The time point here: sample taken at primary tumor resection. TCRdb redid the calling of the 5' RACE reads with MiXCR, one entry per CDR3 protein. The repertoire holds around 89,000 distinct CDR3 sequences, with roughly 12% as singletons. Sequencing was performed on PBMCs, taken at surgery. These receptors all come from a male donor with early-stage non-small cell lung cancer.

In this sample, this clonotype turned up once. The rearrangement uses TRBV2 and TRBJ1-1; D is possibly TRBD1 (6 bases). Germline CDR1 reads SNHLY; CDR2 reads FYNNEI. The CDR3 runs 13 residues. V was cut by 4 bases and J by 4 bases, with 10 bases left in between. In DNA, the CDR3 is TGTGCCAGCAGTGCCGGGACATCCACTGAAGCTTTCTTT. It codes for CASSAGTSTEAFF.

CDR3 amino acids: CASSLLGNIQYF. In DNA form, the CDR3 reads TGCGCCAGCAGCTTGTTGGGAAACATTCAGTACTTC. J is TRBJ2-4 and V is TRBV5-1; D is unclear. V shed 1 base and J shed 6 bases, with 5 bases lying between them. The CDR3 totals 12 residues. CDR1 is SGHRS and CDR2 is YFSETQ in the germline V gene.

This clonotype showed up many times. The genes are TRBV7-9 and TRBJ2-5; tentatively, D is TRBD2 (6 bases). V was cut by 7 bases and J by 3 bases, with 15 bases left in between. Germline CDR1 is SEHNR and CDR2 is FQNEAQ (reference sequence). The CDR3 runs to 14 residues. This chain's CDR3 is CASNNVGEEETQYF. The DNA of the CDR3 is TGTGCCAGCAACAACGTTGGGGAGGAAGAGACCCAGTACTTC.

In this sample, this clonotype turned up many times. The chain is built from TRBV20-1 and TRBJ2-7; TRBD2 aligns across 7 bases. CDR1 is DFQATT, CDR2 SNEGSKA, per germline (reference sequence). The CDR3 covers 12 residues. V gave up 6 bases and J gave up 2 bases; unmatched junction bases: 4. The CDR3 loop reads CSAEGLAYEQYF. The CDR3 nucleotides read TGCAGTGCCGAAGGACTAGCCTACGAGCAGTACTTC.

The J gene is TRBJ2-1, the V gene TRBV9; tentative D call: TRBD2 (5 bases). Trimming took off 3 bases at V and 2 bases at J, with 12 bases between the two ends. CDR3 size: 15 residues. Germline CDR1 is SGDLS and CDR2 is YYNGEE. CDR3 amino acids: CASSADGAAYNEQFF. The CDR3 nucleotides read TGTGCCAGCAGCGCCGATGGAGCGGCCTACAATGAGCAGTTCTTC.

This clonotype has ten or more counts. The chain is built from TRBV20-1 and TRBJ1-4; D might be TRBD1 (5 bases). Germline V gene lookup returns CDR1 DFQATT and CDR2 SNEGSKA (reference sequence). V was pared by 1 base and J by 0 bases, with 15 bases between. This CDR3 region has 17 residues. In nucleotides, the CDR3 is TGCAGTGCTAGAGGAGGCGGAGGGACTGCAACTAATGAAAAACTGTTTTTT. Its translation: CSARGGGGTATNEKLFF.

The chain couples TRBV7-2 to TRBJ2-7, with a possible D match to TRBD1 (6 bases). The CDR3 runs 15 residues. V gave up 5 bases and J gave up 0 bases, with 14 bases separating them. Germline V gene data show CDR1 as SGHTA and CDR2 as FQGNSA. The CDR3 DNA follows: TGTGCCAGCAGCAGGCCGGGACACAACTCCTACGAGCAGTACTTC. This codes for CASSRPGHNSYEQYF.

This clonotype was detected only a few times. The chain carries TRBV4-3 and TRBJ2-5; weak D call: TRBD2 (6 bases). Germline assignment: CDR1 LGHNA and CDR2 YSLEER. Trimming took off 0 bases at V and 1 base at J, with 12 bases between the two ends. This CDR3 has 16 amino acids. CDR3 protein: CASSQEGGATQETQYF. In DNA, the CDR3 is TGCGCCAGCAGCCAAGAGGGAGGAGCGACCCAAGAGACCCAGTACTTC.

This clonotype was found a few times. CDR3 bases: TGTGCCAGCTCACCACCTCAGGCGAGGACTGAAGCTTTCTTT. Protein product: CASSPPQARTEAFF. The V call is TRBV18, the J call TRBJ1-1, with no clear D. V was trimmed by 0 bases and J by 5 bases, leaving 10 bases between them. This CDR3 has 14 residues. Germline loops: CDR1 KGHSH, CDR2 LQKENI. The variable domain in full, with the rest retrieved from reference TRBV18 and TRBJ1-1, is NAGVMQNPRHLVRRRGQEARLRCSPMKGHSHVYWYRQLPEEGLKFMVYLQKENIIDESGMPKERFSAEFPKEGPSILRIQQVVRGDSAAYFCASSPPQARTEAFFGQGTRLTVV.

This clonotype was recorded at least ten times. This rearrangement joins TRBV4-3 to TRBJ2-7; 11 nucleotides match TRBD2. The V gene end was trimmed by 2 bases and the J gene end by 3 bases; junction bases not matched to a gene: 3. The germline CDR1 and CDR2 sequences are LGHNA and YSLEER. CDR3 size: 15 residues. The CDR3 here is CASSQSSGRFYEQYF. The DNA of the CDR3 is TGCGCCAGCAGCCAATCTAGCGGGAGGTTCTACGAGCAGTACTTC.

In its sample, this clonotype was seen many times. The chain uses TRBV7-2 and TRBJ1-2; D not certain. The germline CDR1 and CDR2 sequences are SGHTA and FQGNSA. There are 14 residues in the CDR3. V dropped 5 bases and J dropped 0 bases, with 10 bases sitting between them. The CDR3 DNA sequence: TGTGCCAGCAGCCAACAGAAATCTAACTATGGCTACACCTTC. Its translation: CASSQQKSNYGYTF.

This clonotype has a count of ten or more. V gene TRBV28 combines with J gene TRBJ2-7, with D tentatively TRBD1 (5 bases). The germline V gene encodes CDR1 MDHEN and CDR2 SYDVKM. The CDR3 contains 12 residues. V was trimmed by 4 bases and J by 7 bases, leaving 11 bases between them. CDR3 in amino acids: CASSSGLEEQYF. For the CDR3, the DNA is TGTGCCAGCAGTTCAGGGCTCGAAGAGCAGTACTTC.

CDR3 in DNA: TGTGCCAGCAGACCACTATGGGGCAGGGCCTACGAGCAGTACTTC. It translates to CASRPLWGRAYEQYF. The rearrangement uses TRBV11-2 and TRBJ2-7, with D possibly TRBD1 on 5 matching bases. The CDR3 is 15 amino acids. Trimming left V 6 bases short and J 2 bases short, with 17 bases between. Per germline, CDR1 SGHAT and CDR2 FQNNGV.

This clonotype came up a few times. The gene calls are TRBV7-9 and TRBJ2-7, with D possibly being TRBD2 (7 bases). Trimming took off 4 bases at V and 7 bases at J, with 20 bases between the two ends. In germline, CDR1 is SEHNR, CDR2 FQNEAQ (reference sequence). The CDR3 is 15 residues long. The CDR3 region is CASSSTGTIGREQYF. CDR3 coding DNA: TGTGCCAGCAGCTCCACAGGGACTATTGGTAGGGAGCAGTACTTC.

In nucleotides, the CDR3 is TGTGCCAGCAGCCAGGGGCTAGCGGGGGGGCTTACAGATACGCAGTATTTT. This encodes CASSQGLAGGLTDTQYF. The rearrangement joins TRBV7-2 to TRBJ2-3; 12 bases match TRBD2. CDR1 and CDR2 from the germline V gene are SGHTA and FQGNSA. The CDR3 contains 17 residues. V was clipped by 5 bases and J by 3 bases; unmatched bases: 9.

The chain links TRBV5-4 to TRBJ1-2, with 8 bases fitting TRBD1. The CDR3 is 15 amino acids. Germline loops: CDR1 SGHNT, CDR2 YYREEE (reference sequence). V lost 4 bases, J lost 6 bases, and 11 bases stayed unmatched. CDR3 protein: CASSPRTGSRNGYTF. The CDR3 DNA is TGTGCCAGCAGCCCCAGGACAGGGTCGAGGAATGGCTACACCTTC.